This entry features one T cell receptor beta chain sequence. In the authors' workflow: Estimates of nucleated cell counts were drawn from the amplification of reference gene primers. Sequencing used immunoSEQ multiplex PCR; TCRdb keeps in-frame clones, though not all of them. V and J calls and clone size are as listed in that table; D and trimming were resolved from the DNA. This table holds under 200,000 clones, around 86% found once. The sample comes from a study of blood T cell repertoires in COVID-19. The overall study: Samples representing acute and convalescent COVID-19 were sourced from the United States, Italy and Spain. From T cells, B-cell-depleted T cells, or PBMCs came the material, which was cDNA or gDNA.

Trimming at V came to 6 bases and at J to 2 bases, leaving 5 bases not matched to a gene. The length of the CDR3 is 14 residues. From germline, CDR1 is LNHDA and CDR2 SQIVND (reference sequence). This rearrangement joins TRBV19 to TRBJ2-3; 7 bases match TRBD2. The receptor was derived from a man aged 60 to 69 with acute or convalescent COVID-19. Sequencing was done on a sample of peripheral blood. The CDR3: CASRLAYTTDTQYF. The CDR3 coding sequence is TGTGCCAGTAGACTAGCGTATACCACAGATACGCAGTATTTT. Based on the CDR3 plus reference TRBV19 and TRBJ2-3, the full variable domain is DGGITQSPKYLFRKEGQNVTLSCEQNLNHDAMYWYRQDPGQGLRLIYYSQIVNDFQKGDIAEGYSVSREKKESFPLTVTSAQKNPTAFYLCASRLAYTTDTQYFGPGTRLTVL.